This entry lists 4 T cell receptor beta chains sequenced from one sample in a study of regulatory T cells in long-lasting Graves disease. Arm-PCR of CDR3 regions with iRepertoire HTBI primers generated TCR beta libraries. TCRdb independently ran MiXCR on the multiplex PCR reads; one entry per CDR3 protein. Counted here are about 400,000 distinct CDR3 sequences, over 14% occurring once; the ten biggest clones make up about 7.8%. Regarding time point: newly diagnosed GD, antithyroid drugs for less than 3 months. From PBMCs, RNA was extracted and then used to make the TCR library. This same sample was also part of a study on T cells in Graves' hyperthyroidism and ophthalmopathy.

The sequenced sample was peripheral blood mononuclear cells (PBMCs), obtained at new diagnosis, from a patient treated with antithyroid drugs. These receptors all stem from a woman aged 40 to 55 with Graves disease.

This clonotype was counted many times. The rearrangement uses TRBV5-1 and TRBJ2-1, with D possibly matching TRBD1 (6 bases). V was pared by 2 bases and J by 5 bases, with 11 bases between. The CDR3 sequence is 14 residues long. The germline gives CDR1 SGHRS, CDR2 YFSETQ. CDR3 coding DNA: TGCGCCAGCAGCTTTGGGCAGGGGAACAATGAGCAGTTCTTC. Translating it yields CASSFGQGNNEQFF.

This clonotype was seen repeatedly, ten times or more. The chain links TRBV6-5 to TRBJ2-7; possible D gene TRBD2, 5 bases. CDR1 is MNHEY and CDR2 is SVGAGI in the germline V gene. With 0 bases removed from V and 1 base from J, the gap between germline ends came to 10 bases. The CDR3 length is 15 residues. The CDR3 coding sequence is TGTGCCAGCAGTTACTCAGAGGGTCTGTCCTACGAGCAGTACTTC. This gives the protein CASSYSEGLSYEQYF.

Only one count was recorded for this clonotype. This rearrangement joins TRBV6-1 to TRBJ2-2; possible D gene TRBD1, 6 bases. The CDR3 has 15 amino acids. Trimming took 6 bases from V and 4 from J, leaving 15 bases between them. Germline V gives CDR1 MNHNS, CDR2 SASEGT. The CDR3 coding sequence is TGTGCCAGCAGCCCCAGGGGAGTAGGCACCGGGGAGCTGTTTTTT. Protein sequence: CASSPRGVGTGELFF.

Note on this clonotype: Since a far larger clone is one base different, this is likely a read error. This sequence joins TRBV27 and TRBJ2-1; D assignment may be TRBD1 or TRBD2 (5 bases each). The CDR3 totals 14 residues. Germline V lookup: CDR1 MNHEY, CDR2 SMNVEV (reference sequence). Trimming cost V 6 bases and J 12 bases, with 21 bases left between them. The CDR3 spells CASRAIPIGAGQFF. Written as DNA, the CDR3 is TGTGCCAGCAGGGCTATTCCGATCGGGGCCGGGCAGTTCTTC.